One sample yielded the 10 T cell receptor beta chains listed below, sequenced in a study of blood T cell repertoires in COVID-19. Some clones are missing from TCRdb's copy, which holds only in-frame ones; the method was immunoSEQ multiplex PCR. In the table there are hundreds of thousands of clones, 70% to 90% of which are singletons. Sequences were obtained from peripheral blood. Receptors originate from a man aged 45-60 years with active or convalescent COVID-19.

This sequence joins TRBV24-1 and TRBJ2-2, with 10 bases lining up with TRBD1. The CDR3 is 16 residues long. The germline gives CDR1 KGHDR, CDR2 SFDVKD. J lost 4 bases, V lost 4 bases, and 5 bases had no gene match. CDR3 sequence reads: CATSDRQGAITGELFF. The CDR3 coding sequence is TGTGCCACCAGTGACCGACAGGGGGCGATCACCGGGGAGCTGTTTTTT.

This chain links TRBV4-1 with TRBJ2-3; the D gene is possibly TRBD2 (6 bases). V lost 2 bases to trimming and J lost 1 base, with 10 bases between them. Per germline, CDR1 MGHRA and CDR2 YSYEKL. The CDR3 spans 15 residues. CDR3 amino acids: CASSQPTRGTDTQYF. The CDR3 nucleotides are TGCGCCAGCAGCCAACCGACTAGGGGCACAGATACGCAGTATTTT.

The gene calls are TRBV20-1 and TRBJ1-2; D remains unclear. CDR1 and CDR2 (germline): DFQATT, SNEGSKA (reference sequence). The CDR3 contains 11 residues. The ends were cut back, 3 bases at V and 8 bases at J, with 10 bases in the middle. The DNA of the CDR3 is TGCAGTGCTAGTCTTCAGGCCGGCTACACCTTC. This sequence encodes CSASLQAGYTF.

This clone was recorded only once. The rearrangement joins TRBV9 to TRBJ2-1; 9 bases line up with TRBD1. CDR3 size: 16 residues. The germline V gene encodes CDR1 SGDLS and CDR2 YYNGEE. The trim removed 0 bases at V and 4 bases at J, leaving 5 bases unmatched. The CDR3 sequence: CASSVEVGQGYNEQFF. CDR3 bases: TGTGCCAGCAGCGTAGAGGTGGGACAGGGATACAATGAGCAGTTCTTC.

This chain connects TRBV10-2 to TRBJ2-5; D gene ambiguous. The CDR3 covers 11 residues. Germline assignment: CDR1 WSHSY and CDR2 SAAADI. V lost 6 bases, J lost 1 base, and 3 bases lay in between. CDR3 bases: TGCGCCAGCAGAGCCCAAGAGACCCAGTACTTC. Translating it yields CASRAQETQYF.

A remark on this clone: Other DNA sequences in the sample encode the same CDR3. J is TRBJ1-2 and V is TRBV28; 8 bases line up with TRBD1. CDR3 length: 14 amino acids. Germline V lookup: CDR1 MDHEN, CDR2 SYDVKM. Trimming cost V 2 bases and J 4 bases; bases outside gene matches: 3. The chain's CDR3 is CASSLGQGSYGYTF. CDR3 DNA: TGTGCCAGCAGTTTAGGACAGGGTTCCTATGGCTACACCTTC.

The V and J genes are TRBV15 and TRBJ2-1, with 7 bases identical to TRBD2. The CDR3 contains 17 residues. Per germline, CDR1 LNHNV and CDR2 YYDKDF (reference sequence). V dropped 0 bases and J dropped 5; count of bases not matched to a gene: 10. CDR3: CATSRDGASGAHNEQFF. The CDR3 DNA sequence: TGTGCCACCAGCAGAGATGGAGCAAGCGGGGCCCACAATGAGCAGTTCTTC.

The chain links TRBV6-5 to TRBJ1-2; D unresolved. The CDR3 length is 14 residues. Germline loops: CDR1 MNHEY, CDR2 SVGAGI. Between the trimmed V and J ends, which lost 6 bases and 4 bases, there was a span of 15 bases. CDR3 amino acids: CASSPVRNIYGYTF. DNA for the CDR3: TGTGCCAGCAGCCCGGTGAGGAACATCTATGGCTACACCTTC.

J is TRBJ2-7 and V is TRBV5-5; maybe TRBD1 (6 bases). The germline V and J ends were trimmed by 1 base and 5 bases, with 19 bases remaining between them. CDR3 length equals 16 residues. The germline CDR1 and CDR2 sequences are SGHKS and YYEKEE (reference sequence). CDR3 sequence (DNA): TGTGCCAGCAGCTTGCACCCAGGGGCCGTCTACGACGAGCAGTACTTC. Amino acids: CASSLHPGAVYDEQYF.

V usage is TRBV28 and J usage is TRBJ2-5, with D uncertain. V was cut by 3 bases and J by 4 bases, with 12 bases left in between. This CDR3 spans 14 amino acids. CDR1 is MDHEN and CDR2 is SYDVKM in the germline V gene. The CDR3 nucleotides are TGTGCCAGCAGTTTTTCGAGGCTGGGAGAGACCCAGTACTTC. As protein: CASSFSRLGETQYF.